Included here is one TCR beta chain sequence, with context. Its antigen has not been determined. Base qualities were left out, and no much larger clone turns up one base away. Genomic DNA was used as template for profiling of TCR beta VDJ combinations and CDR3 sequences. An Illumina HiSeq 2000 was used for TCR repertoire sequencing. In the original analysis: TRBV/TRBJ rearrangement plots, CDR3 size and DJ length profiles, and Simpson's diversity index were used to evaluate the repertoires. Whichever DNA sequence was most abundant in the deep sequencing data was defined as the immunodominant clone. CDR3 amino acid sequences were screened for sharing across subjects and were compared with published repertoires and the VDJdb database. TCRdb reworked the public reads: Q25 trimming with fastp, MiXCR clone assembly, productive beta chains retained. Entries that share a CDR3 protein sequence are merged under the most common genes and DNA. What appears here as the V and J calls and clone size reflects TCRdb's work, not the paper's. The sample yields 450,000 to 550,000 distinct CDR3 sequences; roughly 34% were counted once. Of the sample, 0.82% falls within the top ten clones.

This entry belongs to a study of CD8+CD57+ T cells in acquired aplastic anemia (dated by TCRdb to 2017 to 2018). With regard to the full study: Extracted DNA from sorted CD4+ and CD8+ cells averaged approximately 3 ug, ranging from 0.2 to 27.4 ug. A CD8+CD57+ expansion meant a frequency higher than the mean frequency seen in healthy subjects.

The germline ends are 28 bases apart after V is trimmed by 6 bases and J by 5 bases. The CDR3 runs 18 residues from the cysteine to the phenylalanine. This entry keeps only the CDR3 DNA: 54 bases, framed from base 1. The patients picked for sequencing were ones in whom flow cytometry had shown an expansion of CD8+CD57+ cells. Every patient had a diagnosis of severe acquired aplastic anemia based on International Study of Aplastic Anemia and Agranulocytosis and Camitta criteria. No patient had received any therapy when blood was sampled. In the study, sorted CD4+ and CD8+ blood T cells from patients with severe aplastic anemia and from healthy subjects underwent deep sequencing of TCR repertoires. In the USA, patient enrollment took place under clinicaltrials.gov protocols 00001620, 01623167, 00001397, 00071045, 00081523 and 00961064. Ficoll-Paque density gradient centrifugation was used to isolate peripheral blood mononuclear cells. CD4+ and CD8+ T cells were sorted by FACS or magnetic beads before DNA extraction.

General conclusions and limits of the study: Around 31 CD8+ CDR3 sequences were shared between patients and controls but appeared highly expressed in patients and within their immunodominant clones. Patients and healthy controls showed no significant difference in CD8+ Simpson's diversity (P=0.060).

This receptor was identified in a human donor with aplastic anemia. What was sequenced was sorted CD4+, CD8+, or CD8+CD57+ T cells (not recorded which) from PBMCs. The V and J genes are TRBV12-3 or TRBV12-4 and TRBJ2-5; the D gene cannot be resolved beyond TRBD1 or TRBD2, each matching 6 bases. The CDR3 has the sequence CASSPQSARGGHGETQYF. The DNA sequence is given as TGTGCCAGCAGCCCCCAATCCGCTCGAGGGGGGCATGGGGAGACCCAGTACTTC.